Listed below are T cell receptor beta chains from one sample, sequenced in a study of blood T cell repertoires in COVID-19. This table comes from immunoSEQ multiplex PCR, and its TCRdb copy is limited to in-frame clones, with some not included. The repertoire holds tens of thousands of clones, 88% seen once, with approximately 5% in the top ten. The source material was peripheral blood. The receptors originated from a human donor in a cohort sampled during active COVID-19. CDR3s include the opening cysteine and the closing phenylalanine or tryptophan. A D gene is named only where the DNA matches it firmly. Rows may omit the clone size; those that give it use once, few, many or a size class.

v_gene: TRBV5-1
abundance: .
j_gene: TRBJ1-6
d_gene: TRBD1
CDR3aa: CASSSRQGANSPLHF
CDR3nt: TGCGCCAGCAGCTCGAGACAGGGGGCAAATTCACCCCTCCACTTT

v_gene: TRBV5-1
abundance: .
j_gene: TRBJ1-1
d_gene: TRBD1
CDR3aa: CASSSGTGGVNTEAFF
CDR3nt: TGCGCCAGCAGCTCCGGGACAGGCGGCGTGAACACTGAAGCTTTCTTT

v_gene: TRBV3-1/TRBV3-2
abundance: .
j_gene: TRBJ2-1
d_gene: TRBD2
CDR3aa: CASSQAGGGDNEQFF
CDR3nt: TGTGCCAGCAGCCAAGCGGGCGGGGGGGACAATGAGCAGTTCTTC

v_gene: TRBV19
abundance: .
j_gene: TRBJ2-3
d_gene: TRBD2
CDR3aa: CASSILGGTTDTQYF
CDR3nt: TGTGCCAGTAGTATCCTCGGGGGGACGACAGATACGCAGTATTTT

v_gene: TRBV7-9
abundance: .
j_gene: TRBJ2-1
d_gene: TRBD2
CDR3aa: CASSPLAGEFRNEQFF
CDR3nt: TGTGCCAGCAGCCCCCTAGCGGGAGAATTTCGGAATGAGCAGTTCTTC

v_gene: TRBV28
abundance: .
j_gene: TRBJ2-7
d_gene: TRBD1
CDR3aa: CASSQGQAFEQYF
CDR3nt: TGTGCCAGCAGTCAGGGACAGGCGTTCGAGCAGTACTTC

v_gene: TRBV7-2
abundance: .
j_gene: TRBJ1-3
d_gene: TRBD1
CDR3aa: CASSLQGNTIYF
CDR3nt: TGTGCCAGCAGCCTACAGGGGAACACCATATATTTT

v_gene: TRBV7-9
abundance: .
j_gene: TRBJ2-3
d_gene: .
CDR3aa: CASSLEGGTDTQYF
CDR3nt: TGTGCCAGCAGCTTAGAGGGGGGCACAGATACGCAGTATTTT

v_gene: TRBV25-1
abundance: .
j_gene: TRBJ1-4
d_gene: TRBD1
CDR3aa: CASSPATGGLEKLFF
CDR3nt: TGTGCCAGCAGTCCCGCGACAGGGGGCCTTGAAAAACTGTTTTTT

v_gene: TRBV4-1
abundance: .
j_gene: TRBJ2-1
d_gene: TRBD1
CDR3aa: CASSSRTGTPSYNEQFF
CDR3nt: TGCGCCAGCAGCTCCCGGACAGGGACCCCTTCCTACAATGAGCAGTTCTTC

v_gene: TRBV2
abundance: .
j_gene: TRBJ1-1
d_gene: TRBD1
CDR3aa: CASSDTGGLAEAFF
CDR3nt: TGTGCCAGCAGTGATACAGGGGGCCTAGCTGAAGCTTTCTTT

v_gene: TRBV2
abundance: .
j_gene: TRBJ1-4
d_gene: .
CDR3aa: CASSGAPFVATNEKLFF
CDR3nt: TGTGCCAGCAGTGGGGCGCCCTTCGTAGCAACTAATGAAAAACTGTTTTTT

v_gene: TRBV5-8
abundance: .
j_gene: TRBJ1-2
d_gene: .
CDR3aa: CASSQKLRPLGYGYTF
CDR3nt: TGTGCCAGCAGCCAGAAACTCAGGCCGCTGGGCTATGGCTACACCTTC

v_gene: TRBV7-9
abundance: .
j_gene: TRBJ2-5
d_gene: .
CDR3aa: CASSLNTGRETQYF
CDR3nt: TGTGCCAGCAGCTTGAATACAGGTCGAGAGACCCAGTACTTC

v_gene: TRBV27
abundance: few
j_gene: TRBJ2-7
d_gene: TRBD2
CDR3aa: CASSLWTSGSRNEQYF
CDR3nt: TGTGCCAGCAGTTTATGGACTAGCGGGAGTAGAAACGAGCAGTACTTC

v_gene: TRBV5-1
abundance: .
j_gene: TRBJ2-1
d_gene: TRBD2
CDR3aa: CASSYGLAGGRGNEQFF
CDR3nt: TGCGCCAGCAGCTATGGACTAGCGGGAGGGCGGGGGAATGAGCAGTTCTTC

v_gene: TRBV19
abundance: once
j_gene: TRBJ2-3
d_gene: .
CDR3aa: CASTGQPDTQYF
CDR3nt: TGTGCCAGTACTGGACAGCCAGATACGCAGTATTTT

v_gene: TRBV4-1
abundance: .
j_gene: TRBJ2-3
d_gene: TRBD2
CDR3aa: CASSQGLAGGRADTQYF
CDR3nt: TGCGCCAGCAGCCAAGGACTAGCGGGAGGAAGGGCAGATACGCAGTATTTT

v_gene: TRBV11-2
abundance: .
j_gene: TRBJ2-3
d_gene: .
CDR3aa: CASSPLKSGLRTDTQYF
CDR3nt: TGTGCCAGCAGCCCCCTCAAGAGCGGCCTGAGAACAGATACGCAGTATTTT

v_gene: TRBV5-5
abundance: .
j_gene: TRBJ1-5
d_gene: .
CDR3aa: CASSSAASEPQHF
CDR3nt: TGTGCCAGCAGCTCAGCAGCGTCGGAGCCCCAGCATTTT

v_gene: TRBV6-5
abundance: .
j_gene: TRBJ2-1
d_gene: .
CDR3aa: CASSYSTGVHNEQFF
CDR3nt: TGTGCCAGCAGTTACTCTACGGGGGTTCACAATGAGCAGTTCTTC

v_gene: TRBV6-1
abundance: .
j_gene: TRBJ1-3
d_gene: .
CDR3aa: CASSERPGASGNTIYF
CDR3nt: TGTGCCAGCAGTGAAAGGCCAGGGGCCTCTGGAAACACCATATATTTT

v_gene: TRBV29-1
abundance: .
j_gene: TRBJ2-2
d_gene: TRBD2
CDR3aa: CSVPKGAGGYAGELFF
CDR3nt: TGCAGCGTTCCCAAGGGGGCGGGAGGGTATGCCGGGGAGCTGTTTTTT

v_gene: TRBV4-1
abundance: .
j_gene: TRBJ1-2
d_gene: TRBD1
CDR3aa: CASSQVRNFQTGGEYGYTF
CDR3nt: TGCGCCAGCAGCCAAGTACGAAATTTTCAGACAGGGGGCGAGTATGGCTACACCTTC

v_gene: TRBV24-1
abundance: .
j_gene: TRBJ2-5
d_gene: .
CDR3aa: CATSGDSQETQYF
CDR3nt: TGTGCCACCAGTGGTGATAGCCAAGAGACCCAGTACTTC

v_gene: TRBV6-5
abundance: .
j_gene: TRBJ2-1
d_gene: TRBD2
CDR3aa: CASSYRGGGVSNEQFF
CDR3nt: TGTGCCAGCAGTTACCGGGGGGGTGGTGTTTCGAATGAGCAGTTCTTC

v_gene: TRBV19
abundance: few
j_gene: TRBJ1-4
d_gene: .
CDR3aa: CASRPTVTGMANEKLFF
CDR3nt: TGTGCCAGTCGACCGACGGTCACGGGAATGGCTAATGAAAAACTGTTTTTT

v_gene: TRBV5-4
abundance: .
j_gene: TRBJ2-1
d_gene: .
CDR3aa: CASSHQPNNEQFF
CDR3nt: TGTGCCAGCAGCCACCAACCTAACAATGAGCAGTTCTTC

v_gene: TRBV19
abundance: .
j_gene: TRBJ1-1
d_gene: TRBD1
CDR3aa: CASSIFGTGYGEAFF
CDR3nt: TGTGCCAGTAGTATATTCGGGACAGGGTACGGTGAAGCTTTCTTT

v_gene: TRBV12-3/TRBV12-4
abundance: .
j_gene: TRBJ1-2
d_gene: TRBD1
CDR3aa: CASRGTGSYGYTF
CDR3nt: TGTGCTAGCCGGGGGACAGGGAGCTATGGCTACACCTTC

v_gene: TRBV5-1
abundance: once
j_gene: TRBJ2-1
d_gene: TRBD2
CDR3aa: CASSLVLAGGGEQFF
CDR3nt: TGCGCCAGCAGCTTGGTTCTAGCGGGAGGGGGTGAGCAGTTCTTC

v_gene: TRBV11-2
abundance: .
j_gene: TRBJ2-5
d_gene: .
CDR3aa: CASSPDRRRDRENQETQYF
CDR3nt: TGTGCCAGCAGCCCTGACAGGAGACGAGACCGGGAAAACCAAGAGACCCAGTACTTC

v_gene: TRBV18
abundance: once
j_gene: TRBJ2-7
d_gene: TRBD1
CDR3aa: CASSLDRAPYEQYF
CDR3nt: TGTGCCAGCTCACTCGACAGGGCGCCCTACGAGCAGTACTTC

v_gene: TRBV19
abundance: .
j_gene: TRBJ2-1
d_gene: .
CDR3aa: CASSLRDTNSYNEQFF
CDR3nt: TGTGCCAGTAGTCTCCGGGACACCAACTCCTACAATGAGCAGTTCTTC

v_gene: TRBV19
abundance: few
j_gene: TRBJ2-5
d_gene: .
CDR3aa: CASSIGTRETQYF
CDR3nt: TGTGCCAGTAGTATAGGGACACGGGAGACCCAGTACTTC

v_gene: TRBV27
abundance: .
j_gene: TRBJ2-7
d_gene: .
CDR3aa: CASRETGSPRNEQYF
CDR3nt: TGTGCCAGCAGGGAAACAGGGTCCCCTCGGAACGAGCAGTACTTC

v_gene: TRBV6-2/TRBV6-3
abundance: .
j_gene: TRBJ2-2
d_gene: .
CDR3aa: CASSFQQGWAGELFF
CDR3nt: TGTGCCAGCAGTTTCCAACAGGGTTGGGCCGGGGAGCTGTTTTTT

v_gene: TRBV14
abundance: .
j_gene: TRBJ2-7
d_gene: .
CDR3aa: CASSQTYYEQYF
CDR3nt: TGTGCCAGCAGCCAAACCTACTACGAGCAGTACTTC

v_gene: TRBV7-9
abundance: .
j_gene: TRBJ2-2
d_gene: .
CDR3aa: CASSLMVVGTGLRFGELFF
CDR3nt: TGTGCCAGCAGCTTAATGGTGGTGGGAACAGGGCTCCGTTTCGGGGAGCTGTTTTTT

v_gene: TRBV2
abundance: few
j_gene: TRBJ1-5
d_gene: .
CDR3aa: CASSLEGARQPQHF
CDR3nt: TGTGCCAGCAGTCTAGAAGGGGCCCGACAGCCCCAGCATTTT

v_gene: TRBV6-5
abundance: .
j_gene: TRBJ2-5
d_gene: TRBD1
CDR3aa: CASQSRTGGLETQYF
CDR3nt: TGTGCCAGCCAATCTAGGACAGGGGGGTTGGAGACCCAGTACTTC

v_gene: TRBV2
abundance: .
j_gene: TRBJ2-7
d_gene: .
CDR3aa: CASRTAGYEQYF
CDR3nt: TGTGCCAGCAGAACAGCAGGGTACGAGCAGTACTTC

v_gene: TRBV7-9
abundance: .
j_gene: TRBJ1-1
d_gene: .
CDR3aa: CASSDRSNTEAFF
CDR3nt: TGTGCCAGCAGCGACAGGTCGAACACTGAAGCTTTCTTT

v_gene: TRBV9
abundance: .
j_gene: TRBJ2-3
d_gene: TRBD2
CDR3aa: CASSVSLAGGPGTQYF
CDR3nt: TGTGCCAGCAGCGTAAGCCTAGCGGGAGGGCCGGGTACGCAGTATTTT

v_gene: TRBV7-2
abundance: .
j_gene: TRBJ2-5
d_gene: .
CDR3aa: CASSLDNQETQYF
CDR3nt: TGTGCCAGCAGCTTAGACAACCAAGAGACCCAGTACTTC

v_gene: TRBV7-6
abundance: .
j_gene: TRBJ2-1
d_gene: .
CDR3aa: CASSLEISSNEQFF
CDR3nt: TGTGCCAGCAGCTTAGAAATTAGCTCCAATGAGCAGTTCTTC

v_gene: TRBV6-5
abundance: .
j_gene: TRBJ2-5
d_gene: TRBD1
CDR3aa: CASNRGPKAETQYF
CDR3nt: TGTGCCAGCAATAGGGGGCCCAAAGCGGAGACCCAGTACTTC